One and the same sample provided the 4 T cell receptor beta chains below, sequenced in a study of blood T cell repertoires in COVID-19. Generated by immunoSEQ multiplex PCR, the TCRdb table keeps only in-frame clones and is missing some. The sample carries about 140,000 clones, over 75% recorded once. Sequenced material: peripheral blood. Source of these receptors: a human donor in a cohort sampled during active COVID-19.

The chain joins TRBV7-3 to TRBJ2-2; weak D call: TRBD2 (5 bases). Germline CDR1 SGHTA, CDR2 FQGTGA. The ends were cut back, 5 bases at V and 4 bases at J, with 11 bases in the middle. The CDR3 contains 14 residues. CDR3 region: CASSPPTSTGELFF. CDR3 DNA sequence: TGTGCCAGCAGCCCTCCTACTAGCACCGGGGAGCTGTTTTTT.

The chain links TRBV5-1 to TRBJ2-1, with TRBD2 matching over 11 bases. The trim removed 2 bases at V and 5 bases at J, leaving 15 bases unmatched. Looked up from germline, CDR1 is SGHRS and CDR2 is YFSETQ. This CDR3 is built from 19 residues. The CDR3 loop reads CASSFGIAGGYNSNNEQFF. CDR3 coding DNA: TGCGCCAGCAGCTTTGGAATAGCGGGAGGGTACAACTCGAACAATGAGCAGTTCTTC.

This clone has a handful of counts. The rearrangement joins TRBV3-1 (or the pseudogene TRBV3-2) to TRBJ2-2, with 10 positions matching TRBD2. Germline loops: CDR1 LGHDT, CDR2 YNNKEL (reference sequence). The CDR3 has 18 amino acids. V shed 4 bases, J shed 4 bases, and the junction held 12 bases outside the gene matches. CDR3 nucleotides: TGTGCCAGCAGCCTTACGAGGGCTAGCGGGAGACGCACCGGGGAGCTGTTTTTT. Amino acid sequence: CASSLTRASGRRTGELFF.

The rearrangement joins TRBV7-3 to TRBJ2-1; 8 nucleotides match TRBD1. Germline trimming cut 5 bases from V and 3 bases from J; bases unmatched to any gene: 9. The CDR3 has 16 residues. In germline, CDR1 is SGHTA, CDR2 FQGTGA. The CDR3 loop reads CASSVLGQGGYNEQFF. The DNA for the CDR3 is TGTGCCAGCAGCGTTCTCGGACAGGGAGGCTACAATGAGCAGTTCTTC. The whole variable domain, remainder taken from reference TRBV7-3 and TRBJ2-1, is GAGVSQTPSNKVTEKGKYVELRCDPISGHTALYWYRQSLGQGPEFLIYFQGTGAADDSGLPNDRFFAVRPEGSVSTLKIQRTERGDSAVYLCASSVLGQGGYNEQFFGPGTRLTVL.